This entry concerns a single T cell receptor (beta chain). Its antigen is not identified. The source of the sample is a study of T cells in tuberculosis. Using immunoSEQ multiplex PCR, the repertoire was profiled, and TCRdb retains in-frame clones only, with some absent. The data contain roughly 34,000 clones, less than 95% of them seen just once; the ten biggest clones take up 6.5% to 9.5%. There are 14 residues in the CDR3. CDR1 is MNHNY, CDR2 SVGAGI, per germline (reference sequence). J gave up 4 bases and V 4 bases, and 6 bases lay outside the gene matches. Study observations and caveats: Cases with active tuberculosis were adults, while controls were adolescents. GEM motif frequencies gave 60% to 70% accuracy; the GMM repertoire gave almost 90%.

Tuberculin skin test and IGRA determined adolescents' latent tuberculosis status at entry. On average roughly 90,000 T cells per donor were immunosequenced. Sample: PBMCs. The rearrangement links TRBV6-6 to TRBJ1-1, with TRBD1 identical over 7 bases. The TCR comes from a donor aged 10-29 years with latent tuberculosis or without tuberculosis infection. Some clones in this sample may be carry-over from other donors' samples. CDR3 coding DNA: TGTGCCAGCAGTTTAACAGGGGACGGCACTGAAGCTTTCTTT. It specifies CASSLTGDGTEAFF.